This T cell receptor (beta chain) appears in the sequencing data of a study of radiotherapy plus CTLA-4 blockade in lung cancer. Germline V lookup: CDR1 GTSNPN, CDR2 SVGIG (reference sequence). The ends lost 3 bases at V and 8 bases at J; junction bases unmatched: 6. The CDR3 loop spans 13 amino acids. The protocol was immunoSEQ multiplex PCR, while the TCRdb copy is restricted to in-frame clones and leaves out a portion. The table has some 80,000 clones, roughly four fifths seen once. The J gene is TRBJ1-4, the V gene TRBV30; 7 positions agree with TRBD1. The sequencing here drew on peripheral blood, taken from a patient treated with radiotherapy plus ipilimumab. This TCR was recovered from a human donor with non-small cell lung cancer who had stable disease on radiotherapy plus ipilimumab. The CDR3 DNA reads as TGTGCCTGGAGGACAGGGTTTCACGAAAAACTGTTTTTT. Encoded protein: CAWRTGFHEKLFF.